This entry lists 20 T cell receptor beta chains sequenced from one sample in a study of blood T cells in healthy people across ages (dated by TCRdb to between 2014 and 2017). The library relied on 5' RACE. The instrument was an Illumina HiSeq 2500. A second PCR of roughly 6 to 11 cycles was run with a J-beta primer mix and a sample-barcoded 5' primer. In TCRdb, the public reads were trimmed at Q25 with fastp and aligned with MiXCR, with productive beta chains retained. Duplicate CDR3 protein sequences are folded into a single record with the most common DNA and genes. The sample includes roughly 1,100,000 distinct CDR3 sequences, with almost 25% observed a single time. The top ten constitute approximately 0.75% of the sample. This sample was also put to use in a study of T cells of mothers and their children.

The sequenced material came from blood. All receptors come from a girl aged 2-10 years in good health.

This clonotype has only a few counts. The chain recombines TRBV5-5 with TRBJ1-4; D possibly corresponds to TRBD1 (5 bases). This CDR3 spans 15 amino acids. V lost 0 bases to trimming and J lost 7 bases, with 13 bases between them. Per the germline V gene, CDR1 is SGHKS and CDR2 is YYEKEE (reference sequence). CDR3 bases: TGTGCCAGCAGCTTGGAGGGGTATGGTGTTGAAAAACTGTTTTTT. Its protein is CASSLEGYGVEKLFF.

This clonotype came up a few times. The CDR3, as DNA: TGCGCCAGCAGCTTGAATCCGGTTTCCTACGAGCAGTACTTC. Its protein is CASSLNPVSYEQYF. The V gene is TRBV5-1, the J gene TRBJ2-7; D is unclear. V lost 1 base, J lost 1 base, and 9 bases lay in between. CDR3 length: 14 amino acids. The germline CDR1 and CDR2 sequences are SGHRS and YFSETQ. Using reference TRBV5-1 and TRBJ2-7 for the parts outside the CDR3, the full variable domain is KAGVTQTPRYLIKTRGQQVTLSCSPISGHRSVSWYQQTPGQGLQFLFEYFSETQRNKGNFPGRFSGRQFSNSRSEMNVSTLELGDSALYLCASSLNPVSYEQYFGPGTRLTVT.

The CDR3 nucleotides read TGTGCCAGCAGCTCTTTGACAAGCTACGAGCAGTACTTC. This sequence encodes CASSSLTSYEQYF. This chain links TRBV7-8 with TRBJ2-7, with D unresolved. V shed 4 bases and J shed 3 bases, with 10 bases lying between them. Germline loops: CDR1 SGHVS, CDR2 FQNEAQ. This CDR3 is 13 amino acids long.

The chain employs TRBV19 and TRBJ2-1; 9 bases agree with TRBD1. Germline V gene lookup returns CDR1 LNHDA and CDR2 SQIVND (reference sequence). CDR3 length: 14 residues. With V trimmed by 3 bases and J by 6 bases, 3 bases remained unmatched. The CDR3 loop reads CASSIGGQGNEQFF. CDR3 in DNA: TGTGCCAGTAGTATTGGGGGACAGGGCAATGAGCAGTTCTTC. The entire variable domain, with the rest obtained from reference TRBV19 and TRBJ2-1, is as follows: DGGITQSPKYLFRKEGQNVTLSCEQNLNHDAMYWYRQDPGQGLRLIYYSQIVNDFQKGDIAEGYSVSREKKESFPLTVTSAQKNPTAFYLCASSIGGQGNEQFFGPGTRLTVL.

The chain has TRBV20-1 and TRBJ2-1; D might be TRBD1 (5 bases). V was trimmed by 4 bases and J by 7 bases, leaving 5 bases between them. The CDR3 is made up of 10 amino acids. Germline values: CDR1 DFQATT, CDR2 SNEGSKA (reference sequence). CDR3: CSAKGNEQFF. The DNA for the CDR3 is TGCAGTGCTAAGGGGAATGAGCAGTTCTTC.

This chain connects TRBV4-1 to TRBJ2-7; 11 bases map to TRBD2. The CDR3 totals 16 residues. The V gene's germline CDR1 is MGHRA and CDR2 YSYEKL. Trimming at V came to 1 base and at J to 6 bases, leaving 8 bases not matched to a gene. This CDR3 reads CASSQVILAGEAEQYF. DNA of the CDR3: TGCGCCAGCAGCCAAGTCATACTAGCGGGAGAGGCCGAGCAGTACTTC.

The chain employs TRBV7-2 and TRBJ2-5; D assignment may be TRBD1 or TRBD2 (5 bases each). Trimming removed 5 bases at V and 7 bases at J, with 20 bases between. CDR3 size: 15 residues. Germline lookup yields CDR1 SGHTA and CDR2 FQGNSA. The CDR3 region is CASSQTTGTSGTQYF. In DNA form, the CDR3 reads TGTGCCAGCAGCCAAACCACCGGGACCTCGGGGACCCAGTACTTC.

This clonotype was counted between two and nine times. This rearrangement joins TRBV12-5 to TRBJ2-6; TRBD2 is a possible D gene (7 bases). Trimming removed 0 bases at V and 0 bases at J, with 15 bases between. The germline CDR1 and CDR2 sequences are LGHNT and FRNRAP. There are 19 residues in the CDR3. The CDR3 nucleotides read TGTGCTAGTGGTTTGGTACCGGGGGGCCCTACCTCTGGGGCCAACGTCCTGACTTTC. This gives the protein CASGLVPGGPTSGANVLTF.

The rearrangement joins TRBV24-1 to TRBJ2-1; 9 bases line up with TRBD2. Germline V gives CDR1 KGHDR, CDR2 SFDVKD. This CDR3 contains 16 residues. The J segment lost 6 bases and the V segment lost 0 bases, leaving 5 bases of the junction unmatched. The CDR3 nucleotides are TGTGCCACCAGTGATTTGGCGGGAGGGCCGTTCAATGAGCAGTTCTTC. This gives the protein CATSDLAGGPFNEQFF.

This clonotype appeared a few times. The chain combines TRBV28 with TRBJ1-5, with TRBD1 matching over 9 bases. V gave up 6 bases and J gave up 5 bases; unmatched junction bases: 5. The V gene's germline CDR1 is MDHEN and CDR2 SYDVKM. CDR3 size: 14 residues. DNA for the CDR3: TGTGCCAGCAGGAGAACAGGGGGCGATCAGCCCCAGCATTTT. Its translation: CASRRTGGDQPQHF.

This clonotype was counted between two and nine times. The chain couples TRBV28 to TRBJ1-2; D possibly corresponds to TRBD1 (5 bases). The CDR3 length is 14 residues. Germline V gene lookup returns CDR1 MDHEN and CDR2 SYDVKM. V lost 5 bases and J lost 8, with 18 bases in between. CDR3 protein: CASSPGEGAWGYTF. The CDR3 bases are TGTGCCAGCAGTCCCGGGGAAGGGGCATGGGGCTACACCTTC.

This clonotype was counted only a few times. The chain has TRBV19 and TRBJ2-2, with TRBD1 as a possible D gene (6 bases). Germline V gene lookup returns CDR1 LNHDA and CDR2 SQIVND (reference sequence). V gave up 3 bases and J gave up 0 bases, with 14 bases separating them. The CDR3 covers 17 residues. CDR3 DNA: TGTGCCAGTAGTATCCCCGGCGGACAGTCGAACACCGGGGAGCTGTTTTTT. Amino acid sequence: CASSIPGGQSNTGELFF.

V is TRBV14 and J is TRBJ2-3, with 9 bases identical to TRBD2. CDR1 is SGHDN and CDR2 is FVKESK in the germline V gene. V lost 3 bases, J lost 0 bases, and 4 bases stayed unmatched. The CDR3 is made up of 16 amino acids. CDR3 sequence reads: CASSQPSGTSTDTQYF. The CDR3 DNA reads TGTGCCAGCAGCCAGCCTAGCGGGACTAGCACAGATACGCAGTATTTT.

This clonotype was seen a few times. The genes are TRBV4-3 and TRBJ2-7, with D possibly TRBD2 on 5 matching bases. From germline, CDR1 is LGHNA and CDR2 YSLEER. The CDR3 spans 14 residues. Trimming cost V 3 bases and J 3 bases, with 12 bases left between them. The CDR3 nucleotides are TGCGCCAGCAGCCATGGGAATGAGGGCTACGAGCAGTACTTC. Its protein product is CASSHGNEGYEQYF.

CDR3 region: CASTYQAGGRNEQFF. CDR3 coding DNA: TGTGCCAGCACTTATCAAGCGGGGGGGCGCAATGAGCAGTTCTTC. This chain connects TRBV7-2 to TRBJ2-1, with 10 bases fitting TRBD2. V lost 7 bases and J lost 6; bases outside the gene matches: 9. Germline loops: CDR1 SGHTA, CDR2 FQGNSA. The CDR3 has 15 amino acids.

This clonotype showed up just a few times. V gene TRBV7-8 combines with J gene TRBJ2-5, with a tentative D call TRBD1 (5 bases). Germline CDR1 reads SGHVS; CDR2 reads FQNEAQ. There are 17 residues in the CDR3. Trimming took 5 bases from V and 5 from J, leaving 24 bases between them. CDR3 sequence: CASSPRREGPLMETQYF. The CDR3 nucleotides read TGTGCCAGCAGCCCCCGCAGGGAAGGCCCACTGATGGAGACCCAGTACTTC.

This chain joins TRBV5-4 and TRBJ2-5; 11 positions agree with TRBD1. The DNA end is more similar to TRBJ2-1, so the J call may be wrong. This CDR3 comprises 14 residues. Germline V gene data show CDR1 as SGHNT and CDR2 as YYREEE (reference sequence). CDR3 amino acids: CASSPDRGLAEQFF. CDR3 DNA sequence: TGTGCCAGCAGCCCGGACAGGGGGCTAGCTGAGCAGTTCTTC.

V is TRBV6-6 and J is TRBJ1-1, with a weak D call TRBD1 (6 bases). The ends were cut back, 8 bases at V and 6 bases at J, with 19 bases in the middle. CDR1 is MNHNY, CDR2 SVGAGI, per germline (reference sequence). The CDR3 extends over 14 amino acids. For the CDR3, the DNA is TGTGCCAGCCGACCACCAGGGGAGGAGGCTGAAGCTTTCTTT. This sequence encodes CASRPPGEEAEAFF.

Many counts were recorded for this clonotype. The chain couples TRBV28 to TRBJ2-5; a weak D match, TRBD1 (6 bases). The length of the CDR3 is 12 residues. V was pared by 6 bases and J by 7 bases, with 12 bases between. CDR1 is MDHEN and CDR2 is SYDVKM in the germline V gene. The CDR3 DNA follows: TGTGCCAGCAGCCGGGACATCGGGACCCAGTACTTC. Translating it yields CASSRDIGTQYF.

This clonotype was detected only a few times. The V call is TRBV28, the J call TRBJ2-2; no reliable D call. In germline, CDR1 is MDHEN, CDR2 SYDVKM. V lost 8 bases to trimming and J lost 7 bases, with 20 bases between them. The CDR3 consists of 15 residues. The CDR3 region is CASGSTHWTNGELFF. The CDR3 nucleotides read TGTGCCAGCGGTTCCACCCATTGGACGAACGGGGAGCTGTTTTTT.